Presented here are 29 T cell receptor beta chains from one specimen sequenced in a study of T-cell memory formation after mild COVID-19. TCRdb re-called the 5' RACE reads with MiXCR, one entry per CDR3 protein. The data show around 250,000 distinct CDR3 sequences, 15% to 20% seen once. Sequenced: PBMCs or a T cell subset sorted from them (not recorded which). The receptors come from a man between 18 and 35 years old who had mild COVID-19 (a few samples of this study predate the infection). Cell type and time point are not known.

This clonotype was counted between two and nine times. The J gene is TRBJ2-7, the V gene TRBV5-1; D is possibly TRBD1 or TRBD2 (5 bases each). This CDR3 region has 15 residues. Germline CDR1 is SGHRS and CDR2 is YFSETQ. Trimming took 4 bases from V and 7 from J, leaving 21 bases between them. The CDR3 is CASSPGTASSREQYV. The CDR3, as DNA: TGCGCCAGCAGCCCGGGGACGGCCTCCTCTAGAGAGCAGTACGTC.

This clonotype was counted ten times or more. This sequence joins TRBV6-6 and TRBJ2-3, with a tentative D call TRBD1 (6 bases). The V and J ends lost 8 bases and 1 base respectively, with 7 bases between them. The CDR3 totals 12 residues. Germline V gene data show CDR1 as MNHNY and CDR2 as SVGAGI (reference sequence). CDR3 in DNA: TGTGCCAGCTCAGGGGGCACAGATACGCAGTATTTT. Translating it yields CASSGGTDTQYF.

This clonotype was found many times. The chain links TRBV5-1 to TRBJ2-5, with a possible D match to TRBD1 (6 bases). The CDR3 is 14 residues long. Germline V gives CDR1 SGHRS, CDR2 YFSETQ. V gave up 1 base and J gave up 5 bases, with 12 bases separating them. The CDR3 here is CASSLKQGVETQYF. The CDR3 DNA sequence: TGCGCCAGCAGCTTGAAACAGGGAGTGGAGACCCAGTACTTC.

This clonotype was found a few times. The V and J genes are TRBV2 and TRBJ2-3; D might be TRBD2 (5 bases). The CDR3 spans 15 residues. CDR1 SNHLY and CDR2 FYNNEI come from the germline V gene. V lost 7 bases and J lost 2, with 16 bases in between. In nucleotides, the CDR3 is TGTGCCAGCACTTATGGCGGGCGGACCACAGATACGCAGTATTTT. Amino acids: CASTYGGRTTDTQYF.

This clonotype was observed a few times. The CDR3 nucleotides are TGTGCCAGCAGCGTGAATGGAGCGAACTCCTACAATGAGCAGTTCTTC. As protein: CASSVNGANSYNEQFF. The genes are TRBV11-2 and TRBJ2-1; D ambiguous. Germline V lookup: CDR1 SGHAT, CDR2 FQNNGV. Trimming took 5 bases from V and 0 from J, leaving 14 bases between them. The CDR3 is 16 amino acids.

The chain combines TRBV9 with TRBJ1-4, with D maybe TRBD1 (5 bases). CDR1 is SGDLS, CDR2 YYNGEE, per germline. Trimming removed 4 bases at V and 5 bases at J, with 12 bases between. The CDR3 is 14 amino acids. DNA of the CDR3: TGTGCCAGCAGCCGAGGGGAATCCAATGAAAAACTGTTTTTT. This gives the protein CASSRGESNEKLFF.

The chain combines TRBV4-1 with TRBJ1-1; the D is unclear. CDR1 and CDR2 from the germline V gene are MGHRA and YSYEKL. V lost 1 base and J 8 bases, leaving 8 bases between the germline ends. This CDR3 comprises 12 residues. The CDR3 here is CASSQGRTEAFF. The CDR3 region has the DNA TGCGCCAGCAGCCAAGGGAGAACCGAAGCTTTCTTT.

The table lists this clonotype with a few counts. The chain uses TRBV30 and TRBJ1-5; 8 bases map to TRBD1. Germline CDR1 and CDR2: GTSNPN and SVGIG (reference sequence). This CDR3 is 16 amino acids long. The ends lost 0 bases at V and 0 bases at J; junction bases unmatched: 4. The CDR3 loop reads CAWSVGTGLSNQPQHF. In DNA form, the CDR3 reads TGTGCCTGGAGTGTCGGGACAGGCCTTAGCAATCAGCCCCAGCATTTT.

The J gene is TRBJ1-2, the V gene TRBV5-6, with D perhaps TRBD1 (6 bases). The CDR3 runs 14 residues. CDR1 SGHDT and CDR2 YYEEEE come from the germline V gene. Trimming left V 4 bases short and J 4 bases short, with 14 bases between. The CDR3 reads CASSSGQTPYGYTF. CDR3 sequence (DNA): TGTGCCAGCAGCAGTGGACAGACTCCCTATGGCTACACCTTC. Based on the CDR3 plus reference TRBV5-6 and TRBJ1-2, the full variable domain is DAGVTQSPTHLIKTRGQQVTLRCSPKSGHDTVSWYQQALGQGPQFIFQYYEEEERQRGNFPDRFSGHQFPNYSSELNVNALLLGDSALYLCASSSGQTPYGYTFGSGTRLTVV.

This clonotype turned up a few times. V gene TRBV12-3 or TRBV12-4 combines with J gene TRBJ2-1, with TRBD2 matching over 10 bases. CDR3 length equals 14 residues. The V segment lost 6 bases and the J segment 2 bases; nucleotides outside the gene matches: 1. The CDR3 sequence: CASSGLAAYNEQFF. The DNA for the CDR3 is TGTGCCAGCAGCGGACTAGCGGCCTACAATGAGCAGTTCTTC.

This clonotype was detected ten times or more. CDR3 coding DNA: TGTGCCTGGAGGAACGACAGGGCGGGTCAGCCCCAGCATTTT. Encoded protein: CAWRNDRAGQPQHF. The chain uses TRBV30 and TRBJ1-5; TRBD1 matches at 7 bases. Losses at the gene ends were 3 bases for V and 6 bases for J; bases not matched to a gene: 8. The CDR3 runs to 14 residues. The V gene's germline CDR1 is GTSNPN and CDR2 SVGIG (reference sequence).

This rearrangement joins TRBV28 to TRBJ2-2; D uncertain. The CDR3 is 14 residues long. CDR1 is MDHEN and CDR2 is SYDVKM in the germline V gene. V shed 4 bases and J shed 4 bases, with 10 bases lying between them. The CDR3 sequence: CASSSYSFTGELFF. DNA of the CDR3: TGTGCCAGCAGTTCGTACAGTTTCACCGGGGAGCTGTTTTTT.

The chain couples TRBV6-5 to TRBJ2-1; the D gene is possibly TRBD2 (5 bases). The CDR3 runs to 13 residues. In germline, CDR1 is MNHEY, CDR2 SVGAGI. The V and J ends lost 10 bases and 4 bases respectively, with 14 bases between them. As DNA, the CDR3 is TGTGCCACCGTCTCAGCGGTTTACAATGAGCAGTTCTTC. Translated: CATVSAVYNEQFF.

The V gene is TRBV20-1, the J gene TRBJ2-1, with 13 bases identical to TRBD2. J was trimmed by 5 bases and V by 4 bases; bases with no gene match: 2. The CDR3 extends over 14 amino acids. Per the germline V gene, CDR1 is DFQATT and CDR2 is SNEGSKA (reference sequence). The CDR3, as DNA: TGCAGTGCTACCGGACTAGCGGGGGACAATGAGCAGTTCTTC. Translation gives CSATGLAGDNEQFF.

A few counts support this clonotype. The chain recombines TRBV5-1 with TRBJ1-6, with a tentative D call TRBD1 (5 bases). V shed 5 bases and J shed 10 bases, with 19 bases lying between them. Germline V gene data show CDR1 as SGHRS and CDR2 as YFSETQ. The CDR3 has 15 amino acids. CDR3 in amino acids: CASSSGPRRESPLHF. The CDR3 coding sequence is TGCGCCAGCAGTTCGGGACCCAGGCGGGAGTCACCCCTCCACTTT.

The sample holds a few counts of this clonotype. CDR3 loop: CSARDFRGYTDTQYF. For the CDR3, the DNA is TGCAGTGCTAGAGATTTTCGGGGCTACACAGATACGCAGTATTTT. The J gene is TRBJ2-3, the V gene TRBV20-1; D may be TRBD1 or TRBD2 (5 bases each). The germline gives CDR1 DFQATT, CDR2 SNEGSKA (reference sequence). The CDR3 consists of 15 residues. Trimming shortened V by 0 bases and J by 2 bases, and 12 bases separated the two germline ends.

This clonotype came up many times. V and J are TRBV7-2 and TRBJ2-3; possibly TRBD1 for D (5 bases). The V gene lost 7 bases and the J gene lost 4 bases, with 9 bases spanning the gap. The CDR3 runs 12 residues. Germline V gene lookup returns CDR1 SGHTA and CDR2 FQGNSA. The CDR3 DNA follows: TGTGCCAGCACTCTAGGGGCAGATACGCAGTATTTT. It codes for CASTLGADTQYF.

This clonotype was seen many times. The chain has TRBV6-5 and TRBJ1-6; D is undetermined. In germline, CDR1 is MNHEY, CDR2 SVGAGI. CDR3 size: 17 residues. V was pared by 3 bases and J by 3 bases, with 15 bases between. In nucleotides, the CDR3 is TGTGCCAGCAGTTATGGGTCCACCACCGACTATAATTCACCCCTCCACTTT. Translating it yields CASSYGSTTDYNSPLHF.

The rearrangement joins TRBV18 to TRBJ2-4; 10 nucleotides align to TRBD1. In germline, CDR1 is KGHSH, CDR2 LQKENI. Losses at the gene ends were 5 bases for V and 6 bases for J; bases not matched to a gene: 10. The CDR3 runs 16 residues. CDR3 bases: TGTGCCAGCTCAGCGACAGGGGGCGCCCCCAGAAACATTCAGTACTTC. Its protein product is CASSATGGAPRNIQYF.

This clonotype was observed a few times. The rearrangement joins TRBV18 to TRBJ2-2, with a tentative D call TRBD2 (6 bases). Trimming cost V 5 bases and J 5 bases, with 18 bases left between them. CDR1 KGHSH and CDR2 LQKENI come from the germline V gene. The CDR3 length is 16 residues. The CDR3 DNA is TGTGCCAGCTCAACTAGCTCCGGGATCTCAACCGGGGAGCTGTTTTTT. Its protein product is CASSTSSGISTGELFF.

There are many counts of this clonotype. The chain joins TRBV11-2 to TRBJ2-7, with D maybe TRBD1 (5 bases). Germline CDR1 SGHAT, CDR2 FQNNGV. This CDR3 comprises 12 residues. V lost 5 bases to trimming and J lost 3 bases, with 8 bases between them. The CDR3 region is CASSPQGYEQYF. Written as DNA, the CDR3 is TGTGCCAGCAGCCCTCAGGGCTACGAGCAGTACTTC.

This clonotype was found once. V gene TRBV29-1 combines with J gene TRBJ2-2; D gene unclear. Trimming stripped 7 bases from V and 0 bases from J, with 3 bases between. The CDR3 runs to 11 residues. The germline CDR1 and CDR2 sequences are SQVTM and ANQGSEA. CDR3 loop: CSAANTGELFF. CDR3 coding DNA: TGCAGCGCCGCGAACACCGGGGAGCTGTTTTTT.

The genes are TRBV6-5 and TRBJ1-4; D might be TRBD1 (5 bases). CDR3 size: 14 residues. Trimming removed 6 bases from V and 3 bases from J, with 11 bases in between. CDR1 is MNHEY, CDR2 SVGAGI, per germline. The DNA of the CDR3 is TGTGCCAGCAGGGACACCTTGGCTAATGAAAAACTGTTTTTT. The encoded protein is CASRDTLANEKLFF.

This clonotype was observed many times. The chain employs TRBV7-2 and TRBJ2-7; D possibly corresponds to TRBD2 (6 bases). The CDR3 is 13 residues long. Trimming took 0 bases from V and 3 from J, leaving 6 bases between them. Per the germline V gene, CDR1 is SGHTA and CDR2 is FQGNSA. CDR3 bases: TGTGCCAGCAGCTTAGCGGGGGGCTACGAGCAGTACGTC. It yields the protein CASSLAGGYEQYV.

This clonotype occurred a few times. V is TRBV5-1 and J is TRBJ1-6, with D maybe TRBD1 (5 bases). The germline V gene has CDR1 SGHRS and CDR2 YFSETQ. This CDR3 contains 16 residues. Trimming took off 2 bases at V and 7 bases at J, with 16 bases between the two ends. The CDR3 sequence: CASSLPNDRTNSPLHF. The CDR3 DNA reads as TGCGCCAGCAGCTTACCCAACGACAGAACCAATTCACCCCTCCACTTT.

This clonotype was observed a handful of times. The V gene is TRBV4-3, the J gene TRBJ2-1; 9 nucleotides line up with TRBD1. J gave up 2 bases and V 0 bases, and 2 bases lay outside the gene matches. The CDR3 runs 16 residues. In germline, CDR1 is LGHNA, CDR2 YSLEER. CDR3 loop: CASSQDRQGAYNEQFF. The DNA of the CDR3 is TGCGCCAGCAGCCAAGACCGACAGGGGGCCTACAATGAGCAGTTCTTC.

This rearrangement joins TRBV7-9 to TRBJ1-2, with 7 bases that match TRBD1. The V gene's germline CDR1 is SEHNR and CDR2 FQNEAQ (reference sequence). Trimming cost V 3 bases and J 2 bases; bases outside gene matches: 6. The length of the CDR3 is 15 residues. Here the CDR3 DNA reads TGTGCCAGCAGCTTTGCGGCAGGGGGAAACTATGGCTACACCTTC. Its protein is CASSFAAGGNYGYTF.

This clonotype was counted only a few times. For the CDR3, the DNA is TGCAGTGCCCTTCAGGGAGAACATGGCTACACCTTC. Translating it yields CSALQGEHGYTF. The chain recombines TRBV20-1 with TRBJ1-2; a possible D gene is TRBD1 (5 bases). V was cut by 6 bases and J by 6 bases, with 14 bases left in between. CDR1 and CDR2 from the germline V gene are DFQATT and SNEGSKA (reference sequence). The CDR3 runs 12 residues.

This clonotype was observed a handful of times. This chain connects TRBV5-5 to TRBJ2-7; D is unresolved. CDR3 length equals 12 residues. Germline V gives CDR1 SGHKS, CDR2 YYEKEE (reference sequence). V dropped 6 bases and J dropped 4 bases, with 11 bases sitting between them. CDR3 in amino acids: CASTFAVYEQYV. The CDR3, as DNA: TGTGCCAGCACCTTCGCAGTATACGAGCAGTACGTC.